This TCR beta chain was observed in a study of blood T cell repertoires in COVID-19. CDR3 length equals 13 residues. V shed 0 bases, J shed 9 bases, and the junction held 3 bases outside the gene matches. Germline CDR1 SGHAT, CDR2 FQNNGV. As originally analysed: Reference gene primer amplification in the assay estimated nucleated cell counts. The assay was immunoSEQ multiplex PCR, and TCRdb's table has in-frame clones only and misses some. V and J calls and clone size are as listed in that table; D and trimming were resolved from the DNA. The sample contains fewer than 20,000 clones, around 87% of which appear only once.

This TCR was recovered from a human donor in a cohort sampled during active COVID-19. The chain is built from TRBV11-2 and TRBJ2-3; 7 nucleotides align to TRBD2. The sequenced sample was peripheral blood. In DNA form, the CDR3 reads TGTGCCAGCAGCTTAGATTGGGGGGGAACGCAGTATTTT. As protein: CASSLDWGGTQYF.